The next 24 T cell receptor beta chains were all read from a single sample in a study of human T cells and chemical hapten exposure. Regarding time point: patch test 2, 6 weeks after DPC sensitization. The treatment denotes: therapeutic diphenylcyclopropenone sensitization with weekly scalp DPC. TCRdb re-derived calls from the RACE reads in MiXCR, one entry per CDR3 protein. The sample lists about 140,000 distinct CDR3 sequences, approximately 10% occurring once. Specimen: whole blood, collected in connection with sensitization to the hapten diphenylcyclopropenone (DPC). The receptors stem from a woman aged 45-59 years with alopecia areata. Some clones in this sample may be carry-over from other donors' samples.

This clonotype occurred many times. The CDR3 loop reads CASLAGPIGELFF. As DNA, the CDR3 is TGTGCCAGCCTCGCAGGGCCCATCGGGGAGCTGTTTTTT. The chain couples TRBV28 to TRBJ2-2, with a tentative D call TRBD1 (5 bases). The germline CDR1 and CDR2 sequences are MDHEN and SYDVKM. This CDR3 region has 13 residues. Between the trimmed V and J ends, which lost 8 bases and 7 bases, there was a span of 14 bases.

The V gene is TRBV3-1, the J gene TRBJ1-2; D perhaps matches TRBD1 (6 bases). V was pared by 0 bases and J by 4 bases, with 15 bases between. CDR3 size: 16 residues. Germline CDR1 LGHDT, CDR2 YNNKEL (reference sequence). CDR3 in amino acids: CASSQEYRQVSYGYTF. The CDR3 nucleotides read TGTGCCAGCAGCCAAGAGTATCGACAGGTTAGCTATGGCTACACCTTC.

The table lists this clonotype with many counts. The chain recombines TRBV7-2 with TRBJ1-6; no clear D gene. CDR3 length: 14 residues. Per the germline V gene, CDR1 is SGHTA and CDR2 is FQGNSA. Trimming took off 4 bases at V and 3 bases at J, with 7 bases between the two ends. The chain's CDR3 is CASSSRFYNSPLHF. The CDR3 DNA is TGTGCCAGCAGCTCGCGATTCTATAATTCACCCCTCCACTTT.

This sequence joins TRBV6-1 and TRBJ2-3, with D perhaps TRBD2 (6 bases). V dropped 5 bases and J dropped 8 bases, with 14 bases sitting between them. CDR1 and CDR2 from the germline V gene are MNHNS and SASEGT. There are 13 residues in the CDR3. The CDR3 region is CASSPRLDGTQYF. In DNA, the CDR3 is TGTGCCAGCAGTCCGCGACTAGACGGTACGCAGTATTTT.

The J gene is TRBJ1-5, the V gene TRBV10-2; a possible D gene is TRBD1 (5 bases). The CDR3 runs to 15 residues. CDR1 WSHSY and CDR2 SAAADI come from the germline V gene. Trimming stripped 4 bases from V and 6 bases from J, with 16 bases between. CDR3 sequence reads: CASSALGVRGQPQHF. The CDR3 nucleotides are TGCGCCAGCAGTGCCCTAGGGGTTCGGGGTCAGCCCCAGCATTTT.

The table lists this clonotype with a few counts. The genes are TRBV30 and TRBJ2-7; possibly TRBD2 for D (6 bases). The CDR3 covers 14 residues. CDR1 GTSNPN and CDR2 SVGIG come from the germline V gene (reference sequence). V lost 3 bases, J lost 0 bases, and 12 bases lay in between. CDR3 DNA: TGTGCCTGGAGGGGAGGACCCCGCTCCTACGAGCAGTACTTC. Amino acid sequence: CAWRGGPRSYEQYF.

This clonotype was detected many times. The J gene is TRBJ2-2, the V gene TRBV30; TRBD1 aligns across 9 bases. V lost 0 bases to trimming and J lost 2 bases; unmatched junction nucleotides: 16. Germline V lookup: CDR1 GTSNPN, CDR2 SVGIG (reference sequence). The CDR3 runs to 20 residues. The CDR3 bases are TGTGCCTGGAGTGTGAAGGGGCACAGGGGGCCAGGGGTAAACACCGGGGAGCTGTTTTTT. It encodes CAWSVKGHRGPGVNTGELFF.

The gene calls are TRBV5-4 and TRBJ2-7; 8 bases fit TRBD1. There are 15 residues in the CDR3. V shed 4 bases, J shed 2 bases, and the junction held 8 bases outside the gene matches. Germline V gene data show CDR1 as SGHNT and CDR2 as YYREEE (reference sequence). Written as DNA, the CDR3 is TGTGCCAGCAGCCCAAAACAGGGGGGACCCTACGAGCAGTACTTC. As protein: CASSPKQGGPYEQYF.

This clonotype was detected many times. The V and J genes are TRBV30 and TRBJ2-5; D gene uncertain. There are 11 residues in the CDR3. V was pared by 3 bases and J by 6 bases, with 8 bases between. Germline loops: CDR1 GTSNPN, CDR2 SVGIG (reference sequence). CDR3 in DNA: TGTGCCTGGAGCCCCGACCAGACCCAGTACTTC. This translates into CAWSPDQTQYF.

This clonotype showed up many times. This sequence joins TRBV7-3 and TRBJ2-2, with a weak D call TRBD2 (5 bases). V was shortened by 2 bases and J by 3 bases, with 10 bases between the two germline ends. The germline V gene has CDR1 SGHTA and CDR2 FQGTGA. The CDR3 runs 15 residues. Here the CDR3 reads CASSLAAGDTGELFF. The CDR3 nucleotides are TGTGCCAGCAGCTTAGCGGCGGGTGACACCGGGGAGCTGTTTTTT.

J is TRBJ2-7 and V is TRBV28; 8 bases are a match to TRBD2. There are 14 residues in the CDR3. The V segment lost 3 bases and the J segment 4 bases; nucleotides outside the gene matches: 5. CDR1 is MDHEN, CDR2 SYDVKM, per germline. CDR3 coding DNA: TGTGCCAGCAGTTTGTCGGTAGCGGGGTACGAGCAGTACTTC. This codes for CASSLSVAGYEQYF.

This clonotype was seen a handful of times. The CDR3 sequence: CASRRLTANSNQPQHF. CDR3 in DNA: TGTGCCAGCAGAAGATTGACGGCGAATAGCAATCAGCCCCAGCATTTT. V usage is TRBV28 and J usage is TRBJ1-5; D uncertain. This CDR3 is built from 16 residues. V shed 6 bases and J shed 0 bases, with 15 bases lying between them. Germline assignment: CDR1 MDHEN and CDR2 SYDVKM. The variable domain in full, completed from reference TRBV28 and TRBJ1-5, reads DVKVTQSSRYLVKRTGEKVFLECVQDMDHENMFWYRQDPGLGLRLIYFSYDVKMKEKGDIPEGYSVSREKKERFSLILESASTNQTSMYLCASRRLTANSNQPQHFGDGTRLSIL.

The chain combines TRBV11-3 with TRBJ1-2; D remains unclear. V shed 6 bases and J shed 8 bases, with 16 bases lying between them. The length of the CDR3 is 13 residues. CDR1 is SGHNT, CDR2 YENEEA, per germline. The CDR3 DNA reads TGTGCCAGCAGACGAAACCTCTCCTGCGGCTACACCTTC. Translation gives CASRRNLSCGYTF.

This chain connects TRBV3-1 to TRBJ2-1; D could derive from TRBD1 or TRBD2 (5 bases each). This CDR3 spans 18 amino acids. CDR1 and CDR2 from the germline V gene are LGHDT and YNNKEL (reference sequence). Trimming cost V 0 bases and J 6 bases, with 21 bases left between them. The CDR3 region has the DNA TGTGCCAGCAGCCAAGATATGGGACCACAGACTCATTCCAATGAGCAGTTCTTC. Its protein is CASSQDMGPQTHSNEQFF.

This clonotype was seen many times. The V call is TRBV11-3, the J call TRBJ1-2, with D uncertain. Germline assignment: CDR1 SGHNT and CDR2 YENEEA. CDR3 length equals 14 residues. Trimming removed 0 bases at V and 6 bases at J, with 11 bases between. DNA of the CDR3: TGTGCCAGCAGCTTAGATCTGGGAGCTGATGGCTACACCTTC. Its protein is CASSLDLGADGYTF.

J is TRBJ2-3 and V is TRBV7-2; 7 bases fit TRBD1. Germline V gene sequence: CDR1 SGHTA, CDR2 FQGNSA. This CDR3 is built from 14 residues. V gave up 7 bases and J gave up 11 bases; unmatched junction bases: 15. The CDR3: CASIKGADLTRQYF. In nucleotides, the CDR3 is TGTGCCAGCATCAAGGGGGCGGACCTAACGCGGCAGTATTTT.

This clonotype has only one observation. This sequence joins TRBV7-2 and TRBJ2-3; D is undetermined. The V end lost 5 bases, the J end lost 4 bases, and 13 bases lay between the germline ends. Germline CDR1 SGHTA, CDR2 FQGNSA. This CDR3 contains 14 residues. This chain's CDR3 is CASSPSISSDTQYF. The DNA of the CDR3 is TGTGCCAGCAGCCCGTCGATCAGCTCAGATACGCAGTATTTT.

CDR3 coding DNA: TGTGCCAGCTCACCCTCAGGGGGCTCTGGAAACACCATATATTTT. Protein sequence: CASSPSGGSGNTIYF. The chain joins TRBV18 to TRBJ1-3; 7 bases agree with TRBD1. Germline CDR1 is KGHSH and CDR2 is LQKENI. V dropped 3 bases and J dropped 0; count of bases not matched to a gene: 2. The CDR3 is 15 amino acids.

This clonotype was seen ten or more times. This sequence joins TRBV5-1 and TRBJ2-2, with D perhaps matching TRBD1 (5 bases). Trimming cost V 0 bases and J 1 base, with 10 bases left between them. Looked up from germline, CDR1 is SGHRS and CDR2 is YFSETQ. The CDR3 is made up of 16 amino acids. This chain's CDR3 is CASSLAAQGNTGELFF. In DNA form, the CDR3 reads TGCGCCAGCAGCTTGGCCGCGCAGGGGAACACCGGGGAGCTGTTTTTT.

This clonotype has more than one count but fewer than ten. The DNA for the CDR3 is TGTGCCAGTACCCAAGCCTCGACAGGCAATGAAAAACTGTTTTTT. This translates into CASTQASTGNEKLFF. The V call is TRBV19, the J call TRBJ1-4; D is perhaps TRBD1 (6 bases). V lost 7 bases and J 5 bases, leaving 17 bases between the germline ends. Germline CDR1 and CDR2: LNHDA and SQIVND (reference sequence). CDR3 length: 15 amino acids.

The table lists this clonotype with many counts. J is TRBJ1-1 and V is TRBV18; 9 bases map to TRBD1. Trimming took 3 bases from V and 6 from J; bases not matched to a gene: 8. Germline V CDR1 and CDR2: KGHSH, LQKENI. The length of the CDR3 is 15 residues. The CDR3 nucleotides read TGTGCCAGCTCACCCGGGACAGGGAGGGATGCTGAAGCTTTCTTT. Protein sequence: CASSPGTGRDAEAFF.

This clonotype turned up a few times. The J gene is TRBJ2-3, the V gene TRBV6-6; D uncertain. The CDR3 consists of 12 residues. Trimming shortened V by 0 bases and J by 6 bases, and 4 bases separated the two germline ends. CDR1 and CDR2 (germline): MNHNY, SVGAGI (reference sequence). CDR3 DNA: TGTGCCAGCAGTTACTCCGGCGATACGCAGTATTTT. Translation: CASSYSGDTQYF.

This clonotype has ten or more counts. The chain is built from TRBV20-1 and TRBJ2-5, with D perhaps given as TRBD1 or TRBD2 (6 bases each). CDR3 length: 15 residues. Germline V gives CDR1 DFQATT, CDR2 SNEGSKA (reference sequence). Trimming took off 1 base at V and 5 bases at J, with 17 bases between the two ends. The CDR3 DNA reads TGCAGTGCTAGAGCAAGAGGAGGGGGGAGGGAGACCCAGTACTTC. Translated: CSARARGGGRETQYF.

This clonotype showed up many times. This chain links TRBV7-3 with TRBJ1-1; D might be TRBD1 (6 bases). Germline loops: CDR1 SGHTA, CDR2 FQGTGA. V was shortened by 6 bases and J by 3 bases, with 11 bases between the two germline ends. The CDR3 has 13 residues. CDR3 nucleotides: TGTGCCAGCAGTAAACAGGGCTACACTGAAGCTTTCTTT. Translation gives CASSKQGYTEAFF.